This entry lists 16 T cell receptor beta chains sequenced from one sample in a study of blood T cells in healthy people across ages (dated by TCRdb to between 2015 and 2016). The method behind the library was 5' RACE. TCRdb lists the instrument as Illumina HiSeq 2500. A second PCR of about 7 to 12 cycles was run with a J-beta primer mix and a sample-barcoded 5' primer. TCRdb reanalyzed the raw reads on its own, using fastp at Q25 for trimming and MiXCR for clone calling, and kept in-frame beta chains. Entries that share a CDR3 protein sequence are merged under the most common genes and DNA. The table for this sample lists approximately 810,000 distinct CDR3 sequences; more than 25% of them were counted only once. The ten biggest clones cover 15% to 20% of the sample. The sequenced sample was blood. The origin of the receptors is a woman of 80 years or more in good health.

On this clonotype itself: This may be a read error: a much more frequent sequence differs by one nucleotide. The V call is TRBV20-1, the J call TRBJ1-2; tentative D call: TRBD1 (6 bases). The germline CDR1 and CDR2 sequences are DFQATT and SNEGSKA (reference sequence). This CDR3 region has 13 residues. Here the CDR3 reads CNAREPWTDGYTF. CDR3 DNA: TGCAATGCTAGAGAACCCTGGACAGATGGCTACACCTTC.

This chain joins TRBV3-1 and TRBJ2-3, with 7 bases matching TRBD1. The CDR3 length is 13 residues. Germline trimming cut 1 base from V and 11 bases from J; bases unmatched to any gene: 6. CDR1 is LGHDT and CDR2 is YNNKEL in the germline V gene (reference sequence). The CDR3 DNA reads TGTGCCAGCAGCCAAGGCTCGACAGGGCGGCAGTATTTT. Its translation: CASSQGSTGRQYF.

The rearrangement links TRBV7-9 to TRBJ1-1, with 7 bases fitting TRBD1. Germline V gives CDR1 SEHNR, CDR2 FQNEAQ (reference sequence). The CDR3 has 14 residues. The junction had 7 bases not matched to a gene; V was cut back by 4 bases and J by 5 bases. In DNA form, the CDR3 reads TGTGCCAGCAGCTCGCAGGGGGGGAGGACTGAAGCTTTCTTT. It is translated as CASSSQGGRTEAFF.

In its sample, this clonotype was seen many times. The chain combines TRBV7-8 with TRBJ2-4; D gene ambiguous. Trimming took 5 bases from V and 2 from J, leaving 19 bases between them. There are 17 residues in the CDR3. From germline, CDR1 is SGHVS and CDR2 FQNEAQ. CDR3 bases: TGTGCCAGCAGCCCGACTCGTAGAATAGAGTCCAAAAACATTCAGTACTTC. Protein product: CASSPTRRIESKNIQYF.

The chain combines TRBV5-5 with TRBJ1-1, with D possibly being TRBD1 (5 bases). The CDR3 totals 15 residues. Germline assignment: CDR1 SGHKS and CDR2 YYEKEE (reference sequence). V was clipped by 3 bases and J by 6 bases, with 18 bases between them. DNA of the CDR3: TGTGCCAGCAGCTCGGGACGAGGGTGGCCACCTGAAGCTTTCTTT. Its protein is CASSSGRGWPPEAFF. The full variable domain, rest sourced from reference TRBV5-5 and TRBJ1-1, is DAGVTQSPTHLIKTRGQQVTLRCSPISGHKSVSWYQQVLGQGPQFIFQYYEKEERGRGNFPDRFSARQFPNYSSELNVNALLLGDSALYLCASSSGRGWPPEAFFGQGTRLTVV.

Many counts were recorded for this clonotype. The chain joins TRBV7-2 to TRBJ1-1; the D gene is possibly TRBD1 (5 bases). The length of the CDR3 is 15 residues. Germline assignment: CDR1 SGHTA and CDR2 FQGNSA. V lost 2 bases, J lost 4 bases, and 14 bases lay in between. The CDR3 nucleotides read TGTGCCAGCAGCTTATCGGGGCCTCGGGGCACTGAAGCTTTCTTT. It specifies CASSLSGPRGTEAFF.

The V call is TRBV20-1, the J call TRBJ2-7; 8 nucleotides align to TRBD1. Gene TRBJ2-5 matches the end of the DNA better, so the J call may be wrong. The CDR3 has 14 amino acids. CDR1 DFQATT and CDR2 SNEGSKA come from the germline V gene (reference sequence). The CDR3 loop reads CSAKYRTGRETQYF. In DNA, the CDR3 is TGCAGTGCCAAATATCGGACAGGGCGGGAGACCCAGTACTTC.

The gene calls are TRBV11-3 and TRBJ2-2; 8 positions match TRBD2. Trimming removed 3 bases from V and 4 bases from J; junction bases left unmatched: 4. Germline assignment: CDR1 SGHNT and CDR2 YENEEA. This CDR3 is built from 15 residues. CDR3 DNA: TGTGCCAGCAGCTTCGGGACTAGAGTCACCGGGGAGCTGTTTTTT. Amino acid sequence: CASSFGTRVTGELFF.

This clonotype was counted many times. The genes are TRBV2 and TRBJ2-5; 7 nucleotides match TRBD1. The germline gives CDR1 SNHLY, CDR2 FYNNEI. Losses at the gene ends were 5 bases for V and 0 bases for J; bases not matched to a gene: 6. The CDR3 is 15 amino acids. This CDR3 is CASSPWDRYQETQYF. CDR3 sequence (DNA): TGTGCCAGCAGTCCTTGGGACAGATACCAAGAGACCCAGTACTTC.

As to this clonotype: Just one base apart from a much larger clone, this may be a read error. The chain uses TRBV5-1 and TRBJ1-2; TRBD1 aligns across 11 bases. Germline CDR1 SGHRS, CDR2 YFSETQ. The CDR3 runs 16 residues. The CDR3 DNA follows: TGCGCCAGCAGCTTGGTAATAGGGACAGGGGGATCTGGCCACACCTTC. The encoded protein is CASSLVIGTGGSGHTF.

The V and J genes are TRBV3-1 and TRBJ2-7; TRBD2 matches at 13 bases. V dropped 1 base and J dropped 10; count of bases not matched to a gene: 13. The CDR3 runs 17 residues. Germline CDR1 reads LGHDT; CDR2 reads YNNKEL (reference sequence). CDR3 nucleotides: TGTGCCAGCAGCCAAGGATCACTAGCGGGGGGGCTAGAGACCCAGTACGTC. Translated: CASSQGSLAGGLETQYV.

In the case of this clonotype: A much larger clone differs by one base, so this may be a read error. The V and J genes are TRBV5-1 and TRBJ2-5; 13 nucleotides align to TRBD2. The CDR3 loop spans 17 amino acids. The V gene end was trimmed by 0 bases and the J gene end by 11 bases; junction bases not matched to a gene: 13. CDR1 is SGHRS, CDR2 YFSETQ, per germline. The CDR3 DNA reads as TGCGCCAGCAGCTTGGGGACTAGCGGGGGCTCCTACAATGAGCAGTACTTC. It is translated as CASSLGTSGGSYNEQYF.

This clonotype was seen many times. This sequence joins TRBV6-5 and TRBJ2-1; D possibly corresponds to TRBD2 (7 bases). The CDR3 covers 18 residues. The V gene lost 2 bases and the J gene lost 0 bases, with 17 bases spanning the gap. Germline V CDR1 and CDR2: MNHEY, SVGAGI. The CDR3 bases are TGTGCCAGCAGTTACCGGGGGGCAGGGGAAAGCTCCTACAATGAGCAGTTCTTC. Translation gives CASSYRGAGESSYNEQFF.

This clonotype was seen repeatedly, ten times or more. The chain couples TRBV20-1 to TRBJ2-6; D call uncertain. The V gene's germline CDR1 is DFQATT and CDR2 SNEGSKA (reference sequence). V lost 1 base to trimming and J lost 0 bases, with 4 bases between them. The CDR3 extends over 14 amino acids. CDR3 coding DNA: TGCAGTGCTAGAGGCGGCTCTGGGGCCAACGTCCTGACTTTC. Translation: CSARGGSGANVLTF.

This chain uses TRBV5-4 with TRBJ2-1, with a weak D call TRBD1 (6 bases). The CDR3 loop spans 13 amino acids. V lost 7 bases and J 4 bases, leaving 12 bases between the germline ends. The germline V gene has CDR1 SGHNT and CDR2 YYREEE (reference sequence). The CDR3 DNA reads TGTGCCAGCGGCTCCACAGGGTACAATGAGCAGTTCTTC. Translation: CASGSTGYNEQFF.

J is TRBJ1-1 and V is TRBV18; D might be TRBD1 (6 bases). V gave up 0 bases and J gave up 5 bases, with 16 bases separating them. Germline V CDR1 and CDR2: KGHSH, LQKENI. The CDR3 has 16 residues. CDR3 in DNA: TGTGCCAGCTCACCACCAATCGTACAGGGAAATACTGAAGCTTTCTTT. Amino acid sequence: CASSPPIVQGNTEAFF.